One and the same sample provided the 26 T cell receptor beta chains below, sequenced in a study of CD8 T cells in Susac syndrome. RNA, at about 0.45 to 1 ug, was reverse transcribed with random hexamers. TCRdb ran MiXCR on the immunoSEQ multiplex PCR reads and lists one entry per CDR3 protein. The sample lists about 200,000 distinct CDR3 sequences; nearly 95% were seen once. The sample was CD4+ T cells from PBMCs. Receptor source: a human donor with multiple sclerosis.

CDR3 amino acids: CSALTPDGTDTQYF. The CDR3 DNA is TGCAGTGCTCTAACCCCGGATGGCACAGATACGCAGTATTTT. V gene TRBV20-1 combines with J gene TRBJ2-3; D is ambiguous. CDR3 length: 14 amino acids. CDR1 DFQATT and CDR2 SNEGSKA come from the germline V gene (reference sequence). V lost 5 bases and J 1 base, leaving 13 bases between the germline ends.

This chain joins TRBV12-3 or TRBV12-4 and TRBJ1-2, with TRBD1 as a possible D gene (5 bases). The CDR3 is made up of 15 amino acids. V was clipped by 4 bases and J by 0 bases, with 12 bases between them. CDR3 protein: CASSSLDTSNYGYTF. The CDR3 DNA sequence: TGTGCCAGCAGTTCCTTGGACACTTCTAACTATGGCTACACCTTC.

This clonotype has just one count. The rearrangement uses TRBV7-9 and TRBJ2-7, with D perhaps being TRBD1 or TRBD2 (5 bases each). The length of the CDR3 is 13 residues. V lost 7 bases and J lost 0, with 10 bases in between. Germline V gene data show CDR1 as SEHNR and CDR2 as FQNEAQ (reference sequence). The CDR3, as DNA: TGTGCCAGCACCCTTGGGGGCTCCTACGAGCAGTACTTC. Protein: CASTLGGSYEQYF.

The chain employs TRBV27 and TRBJ2-7; 8 bases line up with TRBD1. The CDR3 runs 17 residues. The germline CDR1 and CDR2 sequences are MNHEY and SMNVEV (reference sequence). J gave up 2 bases and V 9 bases, and 18 bases lay outside the gene matches. The CDR3 loop is CASKRTGPSLPPYEQYF. The CDR3 bases are TGTGCCAGTAAACGGACAGGGCCTTCCCTCCCTCCCTACGAGCAGTACTTC.

The chain carries TRBV30 and TRBJ2-1, with 10 bases fitting TRBD2. Trimming cost V 3 bases and J 14 bases; bases outside gene matches: 10. The CDR3 loop spans 13 amino acids. Per germline, CDR1 GTSNPN and CDR2 SVGIG (reference sequence). The CDR3 DNA reads TGTGCCTGGAGCGGAAGCGGGAGGGCCCGGGAGTTCTTC. Translation: CAWSGSGRAREFF.

This chain links TRBV20-1 with TRBJ1-1; D unclear. Trimming took off 2 bases at V and 0 bases at J, with 10 bases between the two ends. Germline loops: CDR1 DFQATT, CDR2 SNEGSKA (reference sequence). The CDR3 consists of 14 residues. In nucleotides, the CDR3 is TGCAGTGCTAGAACCGGGCACTTGAACACTGAAGCTTTCTTT. Protein product: CSARTGHLNTEAFF.

This chain uses TRBV20-1 with TRBJ2-7; possibly TRBD2 for D (6 bases). CDR3 length: 12 residues. Germline lookup yields CDR1 DFQATT and CDR2 SNEGSKA (reference sequence). Trimming removed 3 bases from V and 3 bases from J, with 9 bases in between. DNA for the CDR3: TGCAGTGCTAGGGGACTTCTCTACGAGCAGTACTTC. Encoded protein: CSARGLLYEQYF.

The CDR3 reads CASSVGAGGVTNEKLFF. The DNA of the CDR3 is TGTGCCAGCAGCGTTGGAGCAGGGGGCGTCACTAATGAAAAACTGTTTTTT. The chain joins TRBV9 to TRBJ1-4, with TRBD1 matching over 8 bases. Trimming cost V 2 bases and J 2 bases; bases outside gene matches: 8. Germline V gene data show CDR1 as SGDLS and CDR2 as YYNGEE. The CDR3 consists of 17 residues.

The genes are TRBV20-1 and TRBJ2-5, with 9 bases matching TRBD2. The CDR3 is 15 residues long. The germline CDR1 and CDR2 sequences are DFQATT and SNEGSKA (reference sequence). The ends lost 5 bases at V and 4 bases at J; junction bases unmatched: 11. The CDR3 loop reads CSALGLREGRETQYF. The CDR3 DNA is TGCAGTGCTCTGGGGCTGCGGGAGGGCCGAGAGACCCAGTACTTC.

The chain has TRBV29-1 and TRBJ1-2, with TRBD1 identical over 10 bases. The CDR3 spans 15 residues. The germline CDR1 and CDR2 sequences are SQVTM and ANQGSEA. The V segment lost 3 bases and the J segment 2 bases; nucleotides outside the gene matches: 6. CDR3 nucleotides: TGCAGCGTTGATAGCGACAGGGGGCTCAACTATGGCTACACCTTC. Translation: CSVDSDRGLNYGYTF.

V is TRBV20-1 and J is TRBJ1-1; 9 nucleotides align to TRBD1. Germline V gene lookup returns CDR1 DFQATT and CDR2 SNEGSKA (reference sequence). V gave up 3 bases and J gave up 1 base; unmatched junction bases: 3. The CDR3 has 14 amino acids. The CDR3 reads CSASPDRGNTEAFF. In DNA, the CDR3 is TGCAGTGCTAGCCCGGACAGGGGGAACACTGAAGCTTTCTTT.

The V and J genes are TRBV7-9 and TRBJ1-6; D ambiguous. The germline V and J ends were trimmed by 3 bases and 10 bases, with 13 bases remaining between them. Per the germline V gene, CDR1 is SEHNR and CDR2 is FQNEAQ (reference sequence). There are 14 residues in the CDR3. CDR3 in amino acids: CASSLSGSVSPLHF. CDR3 sequence (DNA): TGTGCCAGCAGCTTGTCTGGCTCCGTCTCACCCCTCCACTTT.

This clonotype occurred a few times. This chain joins TRBV5-4 and TRBJ2-3; the match to TRBD2 covers 14 bases. CDR1 and CDR2 (germline): SGHNT, YYREEE (reference sequence). After removal of 4 bases from V and 2 bases from J, the junction contained 3 bases not matched to a gene. This CDR3 comprises 16 residues. CDR3 DNA sequence: TGTGCCAGCAGCCGGGGACTAGCGGGGGTCACAGATACGCAGTATTTT. Translating it yields CASSRGLAGVTDTQYF.

The chain links TRBV20-1 to TRBJ2-7, with D possibly matching TRBD2 (5 bases). V was pared by 8 bases and J by 4 bases, with 15 bases between. This CDR3 has 12 amino acids. The germline V gene has CDR1 DFQATT and CDR2 SNEGSKA (reference sequence). CDR3 protein: CSLAGHTYEQYF. The CDR3 DNA sequence: TGCAGTCTAGCAGGCCACACTTACGAGCAGTACTTC.

This chain uses TRBV2 with TRBJ2-2; tentatively, D is TRBD2 (6 bases). Germline loops: CDR1 SNHLY, CDR2 FYNNEI. V dropped 6 bases and J dropped 2 bases, with 13 bases sitting between them. The CDR3 runs 15 residues. The DNA of the CDR3 is TGTGCCAGCAGCCCGCCGGGAGCTAACACCGGGGAGCTGTTTTTT. Protein product: CASSPPGANTGELFF. The whole variable domain, filled in from reference TRBV2 and TRBJ2-2, reads EPEVTQTPSHQVTQMGQEVILRCVPISNHLYFYWYRQILGQKVEFLVSFYNNEISEKSEIFDDQFSVERPDGSNFTLKIRSTKLEDSAMYFCASSPPGANTGELFFGEGSRLTVL.

About this clonotype: Because the CDR3's place on the DNA is in doubt, the DNA is left out and the CDR3 is given as listed by TCRdb. The V and J genes are TRBV27 and TRBJ1-4. 15 amino acids form the CDR3, both terminal residues included. Germline lookup yields CDR1 MNHEY and CDR2 SMNVEV (reference sequence). The CDR3 reads CASSSSRAAGEKLFF.

The gene calls are TRBV20-1 and TRBJ2-4; the D gene is possibly TRBD2 (5 bases). V lost 3 bases and J lost 0, with 12 bases in between. CDR1 is DFQATT, CDR2 SNEGSKA, per germline (reference sequence). There are 15 residues in the CDR3. The CDR3 region is CSAREALAAKNIQYF. The CDR3 DNA reads as TGCAGTGCTAGGGAGGCCCTAGCAGCCAAAAACATTCAGTACTTC.

The rearrangement uses TRBV12-3 or TRBV12-4 and TRBJ2-7; TRBD1 matches 7 bases. The trim removed 7 bases at V and 2 bases at J, leaving 5 bases unmatched. The CDR3 is made up of 13 amino acids. DNA of the CDR3: TGTGCCAGCACCCCCGGGACAGCCTACGAGCAGTACTTC. Translation: CASTPGTAYEQYF.

The J gene is TRBJ2-1, the V gene TRBV30, with D tentatively TRBD2 (6 bases). Germline CDR1 is GTSNPN and CDR2 is SVGIG (reference sequence). With 2 bases removed from V and 4 bases from J, the gap between germline ends came to 12 bases. The CDR3 loop spans 14 amino acids. As DNA, the CDR3 is TGTGCCTGGAGTATCGGGACTTCATACAATGAGCAGTTCTTC. This encodes CAWSIGTSYNEQFF. Combining the CDR3 with reference TRBV30 and TRBJ2-1 gives the whole variable domain SQTIHQWPATLVQPVGSPLSLECTVEGTSNPNLYWYRQAAGRGLQLLFYSVGIGQISSEVPQNLSASRPQDRQFILSSKKLLLSDSGFYLCAWSIGTSYNEQFFGPGTRLTVL.

This chain connects TRBV20-1 to TRBJ2-3, with unresolved D. CDR3 length equals 14 residues. In germline, CDR1 is DFQATT, CDR2 SNEGSKA (reference sequence). V dropped 6 bases and J dropped 6 bases, with 19 bases sitting between them. The CDR3 region is CSADDSSGADTQYF. The CDR3 nucleotides are TGCAGTGCCGACGACTCCTCCGGAGCGGATACGCAGTATTTT.

This chain connects TRBV9 to TRBJ2-2, with 7 bases that match TRBD2. Per germline, CDR1 SGDLS and CDR2 YYNGEE. The CDR3 runs 18 residues. The V gene end was trimmed by 4 bases and the J gene end by 5 bases; junction bases not matched to a gene: 17. CDR3 in amino acids: CASSLRPAGRELTGELFF. DNA of the CDR3: TGTGCCAGCAGCTTAAGACCAGCGGGACGGGAATTGACCGGGGAGCTGTTTTTT.

V gene TRBV6-5 combines with J gene TRBJ2-2; D is unclear. Deletions cut 5 bases from V and 9 bases from J, with 10 bases between. The CDR3 loop spans 12 amino acids. CDR1 MNHEY and CDR2 SVGAGI come from the germline V gene. CDR3: CASSTSRRELFF. The CDR3 DNA reads TGTGCCAGCAGTACCTCACGGCGGGAGCTGTTTTTT.

The rearrangement links TRBV7-8 to TRBJ1-1; the D gene is possibly TRBD1 (6 bases). The CDR3 runs to 16 residues. The germline gives CDR1 SGHVS, CDR2 FQNEAQ. Trimming took 5 bases from V and 1 from J, leaving 17 bases between them. CDR3 loop: CASSPIAGGANTEAFF. The CDR3 DNA reads as TGTGCCAGCAGCCCAATCGCCGGGGGCGCGAACACTGAAGCTTTCTTT.

The chain uses TRBV7-3 and TRBJ2-1; 7 positions agree with TRBD2. CDR3 length: 16 residues. Germline lookup yields CDR1 SGHTA and CDR2 FQGTGA. Trimming took 0 bases from V and 4 from J; bases not matched to a gene: 6. Written as DNA, the CDR3 is TGTGCCAGCAGCTTAACGCGCGGGAGAGGATACAATGAGCAGTTCTTC. It yields the protein CASSLTRGRGYNEQFF.

V usage is TRBV29-1 and J usage is TRBJ2-7; D assignment may be TRBD1 or TRBD2 (5 bases each). Per the germline V gene, CDR1 is SQVTM and CDR2 is ANQGSEA. The CDR3 totals 15 residues. Trimming removed 3 bases from V and 3 bases from J, with 18 bases in between. In DNA, the CDR3 is TGCAGCGTTGAGGCCACACGAGGGGATGGCTACGAGCAGTACTTC. Amino acids: CSVEATRGDGYEQYF.

The chain employs TRBV3-1 and TRBJ2-3; 10 bases align to TRBD2. V lost 3 bases, J lost 5 bases, and 8 bases stayed unmatched. The CDR3 length is 16 residues. Per the germline V gene, CDR1 is LGHDT and CDR2 is YNNKEL (reference sequence). CDR3 nucleotide sequence: TGTGCCAGCAGCCATGGAACTAGCGGGGAGGTAGATACGCAGTATTTT. Encoded protein: CASSHGTSGEVDTQYF.